These T cell receptor beta chains were read from a single sample in a study of cytotoxic CD8 clonotypes in ibrutinib-treated CLL. Assay used: immunoSEQ multiplex PCR; TCRdb lists only in-frame clones, some missing. The sample shows about 140,000 clones, 75% to 95% of them seen only once. The sequencing used PBMCs, collected after 12 months of ibrutinib treatment. These receptors were taken from a human donor with chronic lymphocytic leukemia. Both conserved end residues are part of each CDR3. The D gene is left open where the match is weak. Not all rows give a size; the values are once, few, many and, for expanded clones, a class.

CDR3aa	CDR3nt	j_gene	v_gene	d_gene	len	abundance
CASSLSGASSYEQYF	TGTGCCAGCAGCTTATCGGGCGCTAGCTCCTACGAGCAGTACTTC	TRBJ2-7	TRBV7-9	.	15	.
CSASDPQYF	TGCAGTGCTAGTGATCCGCAGTACTTC	TRBJ2-4	TRBV20-1	.	9	.
CASKMDRGIGELFF	TGTGCCAGCAAGATGGACAGGGGAATCGGGGAGCTGTTTTTT	TRBJ2-2	TRBV7-3	TRBD1	14	.
CASVAWGNTGELFF	TGTGCCAGCGTGGCGTGGGGGAACACCGGGGAGCTGTTTTTT	TRBJ2-2	TRBV6-5	.	14	once
CASSPLAGVTYEQYF	TGTGCCAGTAGTCCGTTAGCGGGAGTTACGTACGAGCAGTACTTC	TRBJ2-7	TRBV19	TRBD2	15	once
CATSRLRSTDTQYF	TGTGCCACCAGCAGGCTCAGGAGCACAGATACGCAGTATTTT	TRBJ2-3	TRBV15	.	14	.
CAWSRVRNSPLHF	TGTGCCTGGAGCAGGGTACGGAATTCACCCCTCCACTTT	TRBJ1-6	TRBV30	.	13	.
CSARDQNEQFF	TGCAGTGCTAGAGATCAGAATGAGCAGTTCTTC	TRBJ2-1	TRBV20-1	.	11	.
CASSPRRLAGLSSYNEQFF	TGTGCCAGCAGCCCAAGGAGACTAGCGGGATTGAGCTCCTACAATGAGCAGTTCTTC	TRBJ2-1	TRBV7-2	TRBD2	19	.
CASSSLGSHNEQFF	TGTGCCAGCAGCTCACTAGGGAGTCACAATGAGCAGTTCTTC	TRBJ2-1	TRBV11-2	.	14	.
CASSLVAGITDTQYF	TGCGCCAGCAGCTTGGTAGCGGGAATCACAGATACGCAGTATTTT	TRBJ2-3	TRBV5-1	TRBD2	15	.
CASSYSDPRTDTQYF	TGTGCCAGCAGTTACTCAGACCCGCGCACAGATACGCAGTATTTT	TRBJ2-3	TRBV6-5	.	15	.
CASSSSSGKTWGYNEQFF	TGTGCCAGCAGCTCATCTAGCGGTAAAACCTGGGGTTACAATGAGCAGTTCTTC	TRBJ2-1	TRBV28	TRBD2	18	.
CASSFIRLAGGSGYEQFF	TGTGCCAGCAGCTTTATTCGACTAGCGGGAGGGTCAGGGTATGAGCAGTTCTTC	TRBJ2-1	TRBV7-2	TRBD2	18	once
CASSLWGEGLYEQYF	TGTGCCAGCAGTTTATGGGGGGAGGGGCTCTACGAGCAGTACTTC	TRBJ2-7	TRBV28	TRBD2	15	.
CASSSSGNSYEQYF	TGTGCCAGCAGCTCAAGCGGCAACTCCTACGAGCAGTACTTC	TRBJ2-7	TRBV5-4	.	14	.
CSADRGPYNEQFF	TGCAGCGCTGACAGGGGGCCCTACAATGAGCAGTTCTTC	TRBJ2-1	TRBV29-1	TRBD1	13	.
CASSSRRSRSYEQYF	TGTGCCAGCAGCTCCAGACGGAGTCGATCCTACGAGCAGTACTTC	TRBJ2-7	TRBV12-1	.	15	.
CASSGESNTGELFF	TGTGCCAGCAGCGGCGAATCGAACACCGGGGAGCTGTTTTTT	TRBJ2-2	TRBV9	.	14	.
CASSFLRLGLAGRSGELFF	TGTGCCAGCAGTTTTTTACGCCTGGGACTAGCGGGAAGGTCCGGGGAGCTGTTTTTT	TRBJ2-2	TRBV28	TRBD2	19	.
CAWSIKGRAGELFF	TGTGCCTGGAGTATTAAGGGCCGGGCCGGGGAGCTGTTTTTT	TRBJ2-2	TRBV30	.	14	once
CASTTQLQETQYF	TGTGCCAGCACGACGCAGCTCCAAGAGACCCAGTACTTC	TRBJ2-5	TRBV6-1	.	13	.
CASSKTSGTRETQYF	TGTGCCAGTAGTAAAACTAGCGGGACTCGAGAGACCCAGTACTTC	TRBJ2-5	TRBV19	TRBD2	15	.
CSAREHGEQYF	TGCAGTGCTAGAGAACACGGGGAGCAGTACTTC	TRBJ2-7	TRBV20-1	.	11	.
CASSQDIGPSEQYF	TGTGCCAGCAGCCAAGATATCGGGCCAAGCGAGCAGTACTTC	TRBJ2-7	TRBV14	.	14	.
CASTERSYEQYF	TGTGCCAGCACCGAGAGATCCTACGAGCAGTACTTC	TRBJ2-7	TRBV2	.	12	.
CASSEASGSAGELFF	TGTGCCAGCAGTGAAGCCTCAGGGTCGGCCGGGGAGCTGTTTTTT	TRBJ2-2	TRBV6-1	.	15	.
CSATPSYEQYF	TGCAGTGCTACACCGTCGTACGAGCAGTACTTC	TRBJ2-7	TRBV20-1	.	11	.
CASSSGHTEGGYTF	TGCGCCAGCAGCTCGGGACACACTGAGGGGGGCTACACCTTC	TRBJ1-2	TRBV5-1	.	14	.
CASSQGVGHYTGELFF	TGCGCCAGCAGCCAGGGTGTGGGACACTACACCGGGGAGCTGTTTTTT	TRBJ2-2	TRBV4-1	.	16	.
CASSLKGVRSTDTQYF	TGTGCCAGCAGCCTAAAAGGGGTGAGGAGCACAGATACGCAGTATTTT	TRBJ2-3	TRBV7-2	.	16	.
CASKARTSGTYTGELFF	TGTGCCAGCAAAGCCAGGACTAGCGGGACCTACACCGGGGAGCTGTTTTTT	TRBJ2-2	TRBV19	TRBD2	17	.
CASTKGWSEPQHF	TGTGCCAGCACTAAAGGGTGGTCGGAGCCCCAGCATTTT	TRBJ1-5	TRBV2	.	13	.
CASSRTGGIEVEQFF	TGTGCCAGCAGTCGAACAGGGGGCATTGAGGTTGAGCAGTTCTTC	TRBJ2-1	TRBV9	TRBD1	15	.
CATSSGQVGNTEAFF	TGTGCCACCAGCAGTGGACAAGTTGGGAACACTGAAGCTTTCTTT	TRBJ1-1	TRBV15	.	15	few
CASSLERDGNEKLFF	TGTGCCAGCAGCTTAGAGAGGGACGGGAATGAAAAACTGTTTTTT	TRBJ1-4	TRBV11-3	.	15	.
CASSPKVLGGTDTQYF	TGTGCCAGCAGCCCCAAAGTGTTGGGGGGCACAGATACGCAGTATTTT	TRBJ2-3	TRBV5-4	.	16	.
CASSPDGYNEQFF	TGTGCCAGCAGCCCTGACGGGTACAATGAGCAGTTCTTC	TRBJ2-1	TRBV7-8	.	13	few
CASSPLLVSRSNQPQHF	TGTGCCAGCAGCCCCCTTTTGGTTTCTCGGAGCAATCAGCCCCAGCATTTT	TRBJ1-5	TRBV11-2	.	17	.
CASSLSSYEQYF	TGCGCCAGCAGCTTGTCCTCCTACGAGCAGTACTTC	TRBJ2-7	TRBV5-1	.	12	.
CASSGGPWNEQFF	TGTGCCAGCAGTGGAGGGCCGTGGAATGAGCAGTTCTTC	TRBJ2-1	TRBV2	.	13	.
CASRGTVANYGYTF	TGTGCCAGCAGAGGGACAGTAGCTAACTATGGCTACACCTTC	TRBJ1-2	TRBV6-5	TRBD1	14	.
CASSLVAETQYF	TGTGCCAGCAGCTTGGTAGCTGAGACCCAGTACTTC	TRBJ2-5	TRBV5-6	.	12	.
CATSREFGGITYNEQFF	TGTGCCACCAGCAGAGAATTTGGCGGGATAACCTACAATGAGCAGTTCTTC	TRBJ2-1	TRBV15	.	17	.
CASSGKAGGYTGELFF	TGTGCCAGCAGTGGAAAAGCAGGGGGCTACACCGGGGAGCTGTTTTTT	TRBJ2-2	TRBV6-1	TRBD1	16	.
CASSFRRTGDSGYEQYF	TGTGCCAGCAGCTTTCGTCGTACAGGTGATTCCGGCTACGAGCAGTACTTC	TRBJ2-7	TRBV11-2	.	17	once
CASSIEGNYGYTF	TGTGCCAGTAGTATAGAGGGAAACTATGGCTACACCTTC	TRBJ1-2	TRBV19	.	13	.
CAWSVVGVLDTQYF	TGTGCCTGGAGTGTTGTAGGGGTTTTGGATACGCAGTATTTT	TRBJ2-3	TRBV30	.	14	.
CASTPAGGFRETQYF	TGTGCCAGCACCCCAGCGGGAGGGTTCAGGGAGACCCAGTACTTC	TRBJ2-5	TRBV27	TRBD2	15	many
CASRGGLHWHHQPQHF	TGTGCCAGCAGGGGTGGACTACATTGGCATCATCAGCCCCAGCATTTT	TRBJ1-5	TRBV21-1	.	16	.
CASSLGGASGTDTQYF	TGTGCCAGCAGCTTAGGGGGGGCCAGCGGCACAGATACGCAGTATTTT	TRBJ2-3	TRBV13	.	16	.
CTGQGTTEAFF	TGCACTGGACAGGGGACTACTGAAGCTTTCTTT	TRBJ1-1	TRBV28	TRBD1	11	.
CASTKYKEQFF	TGTGCCAGCACCAAATACAAAGAGCAGTTCTTC	TRBJ2-1	TRBV27	.	11	.
CASSVEAGGRAQETQYF	TGTGCCAGCAGCGTAGAAGCAGGCGGGAGGGCCCAGGAGACCCAGTACTTC	TRBJ2-5	TRBV9	TRBD2	17	.
CASSLWDRVYEQYF	TGTGCCAGCAGCTTATGGGACAGGGTATACGAGCAGTACTTC	TRBJ2-7	TRBV7-9	TRBD1	14	once
CASSPRQGADTEAFF	TGTGCCAGCTCACCTCGACAGGGGGCGGACACTGAAGCTTTCTTT	TRBJ1-1	TRBV18	TRBD1	15	.
CSVETGLEDQPQHF	TGCAGCGTTGAAACCGGGCTAGAGGACCAGCCCCAGCATTTT	TRBJ1-5	TRBV29-1	.	14	.
CASSLSGAPFYEQYF	TGTGCCAGTAGCCTTAGCGGTGCTCCATTCTACGAGCAGTACTTC	TRBJ2-7	TRBV19	.	15	.
CASSSYRGGNTIYF	TGTGCCAGCAGCTCGTACAGGGGGGGAAACACCATATATTTT	TRBJ1-3	TRBV11-2	TRBD1	14	.